This is a list of T cell receptor beta chains from one sample in a study of blood T cell repertoires in COVID-19. Measured with immunoSEQ multiplex PCR; TCRdb has only the in-frame clones, and not every one. The sample carries almost 350,000 clones, approximately 89% recorded once. The sample was peripheral blood. The receptors here all came from a woman aged 60-75 years with COVID-19, enrolled during active disease. Both conserved end residues are part of each CDR3. The order of the fields is CDR3 protein, V gene, J gene.

CDR3: CASSLVAGETDTQYF
V: TRBV11-2
J: TRBJ2-3

CDR3: CSVVSSGQIYGYTF
V: TRBV29-1
J: TRBJ1-2

CDR3: CASSPRGTNTGELFF
V: TRBV7-3
J: TRBJ2-2

CDR3: CASGRNQPQHF
V: TRBV2
J: TRBJ1-5

CDR3: CASTKRCVGRPPDEHF
V: TRBV21-1
J: TRBJ1-5

CDR3: CASRGTSGNNEQFF
V: TRBV5-1
J: TRBJ2-1

CDR3: CASSEYQGDGYTF
V: TRBV2
J: TRBJ1-2

CDR3: CASKRQPGNQPQHF
V: TRBV19
J: TRBJ1-5

CDR3: CASSYSGGNSGNTIYF
V: TRBV6-5
J: TRBJ1-3

CDR3: CAWAKVPGRGYTF
V: TRBV30
J: TRBJ1-2

CDR3: CASSGAGVGGNTIYF
V: TRBV6-1
J: TRBJ1-3

CDR3: CASSLRTGVRAYEQYF
V: TRBV5-6
J: TRBJ2-7

CDR3: CARYRVGIWIDTQYF
V: TRBV21-1
J: TRBJ2-3

CDR3: CASSISGRGNYGYTF
V: TRBV19
J: TRBJ1-2

CDR3: CASSHGKVHSTNTGELFF
V: TRBV6-6
J: TRBJ2-2

CDR3: CASSLGAAGGENYGYTF
V: TRBV7-9
J: TRBJ1-2

CDR3: CASSYSGTDEKLFF
V: TRBV6-1
J: TRBJ1-4

CDR3: CASSPPDRGRNQPQHF
V: TRBV6-2/TRBV6-3
J: TRBJ1-5

CDR3: CAISGSDSWEETQYF
V: TRBV10-3
J: TRBJ2-5

CDR3: CASRLGVSSYNSPLHF
V: TRBV12-2
J: TRBJ1-6